Listed here are 9 T cell receptor beta chains from one sample, sequenced in a study of somatic mutations in cytotoxic T cells in rheumatoid arthritis. Produced via immunoSEQ multiplex PCR; TCRdb's table is partial and in-frame only. The sample has more than 12,000 clones, around 70% seen once. Sequenced material: CD8+ T cells sorted from blood. The receptors shown here come from an adult with rheumatoid arthritis.

The chain has TRBV13 and TRBJ1-1; D unclear. Trimming left V 2 bases short and J 0 bases short, with 13 bases between. The germline CDR1 and CDR2 sequences are PRHDT and FYEKMQ (reference sequence). This CDR3 region has 16 residues. The CDR3 DNA follows: TGTGCCAGCAGCTTAATCTTTGGTCGGATGAACACTGAAGCTTTCTTT. Protein: CASSLIFGRMNTEAFF.

This sequence joins TRBV13 and TRBJ2-3, with 9 bases matching TRBD2. Germline lookup yields CDR1 PRHDT and CDR2 FYEKMQ (reference sequence). The CDR3 consists of 14 residues. The trim removed 11 bases at V and 3 bases at J, leaving 9 bases unmatched. The CDR3 loop reads CAAKGGGATDTQYF. DNA of the CDR3: TGTGCCGCTAAGGGCGGGGGGGCAACAGATACGCAGTATTTT.

In its sample, this clone was seen once. The chain couples TRBV21-1 to TRBJ1-6. TRBV21-1 is noted as a pseudogene. CDR3 length: 22 residues. The CDR3 spells CASSYGVCLSLNPSSYNSPLHF. The CDR3 DNA reads as TGTGCCAGCAGTTATGGGGTCTGTCTCTCACTGAATCCGAGCTCCTATAATTCACCCCTCCACTTT.

In the case of this clone: The junction departs from germline at one end; a sequencing error may be responsible. The chain employs TRBV29-1 and TRBJ1-1; a weak D match, TRBD1 (5 bases). CDR3 length: 14 residues. Germline CDR1 is SQVTM and CDR2 is ANQGSEA. The CDR3 protein is CSAEDSFMNTEAFF. As DNA, the CDR3 is TGCAGCGCTGAAGACAGCTTTATGAACACTGAAGCTTTCTTT.

The V and J genes are TRBV6-5 and TRBJ2-3; TRBD2 aligns across 8 bases. Germline values: CDR1 MNHEY, CDR2 SVGAGI. The CDR3 covers 15 residues. V was pared by 7 bases and J by 1 base, with 7 bases of the junction left unmatched. The CDR3: CASNGGGKGTDTQYF. The DNA for the CDR3 is TGTGCCAGCAACGGCGGGGGGAAGGGCACAGATACGCAGTATTTT.

The sample holds one count of this clone. CDR3 sequence (DNA): TGTGCCAGCAGCGCGGGACAGATCTCTGGAAACACCATATATTTT. This encodes CASSAGQISGNTIYF. This sequence joins TRBV9 and TRBJ1-3, with TRBD1 matching 7 bases. The germline gives CDR1 SGDLS, CDR2 YYNGEE. V shed 3 bases and J 0 bases; nucleotides not matched to a gene: 3. CDR3 length: 15 residues.

The chain employs TRBV19 and TRBJ1-1; TRBD1 agrees at 10 bases. The junction had 9 bases not matched to a gene; V was cut back by 1 base and J by 4 bases. The germline CDR1 and CDR2 sequences are LNHDA and SQIVND (reference sequence). The CDR3 runs to 17 residues. CDR3 coding DNA: TGTGCCAGTAGTATAGGGGACAGGGGCGGTTCTGGCACTGAAGCTTTCTTT. It translates to CASSIGDRGGSGTEAFF.

V gene TRBV7-2 combines with J gene TRBJ2-3; D is perhaps TRBD1 or TRBD2 (6 bases each). Looked up from germline, CDR1 is SGHTA and CDR2 is FQGNSA. V lost 5 bases and J 6 bases, leaving 18 bases between the germline ends. The CDR3 sequence is 15 residues long. This CDR3 reads CASSPTGGGLDTQYF. The DNA of the CDR3 is TGTGCCAGCAGCCCGACCGGGGGCGGACTCGATACGCAGTATTTT. Full variable domain (remainder filled in from reference TRBV7-2 and TRBJ2-3): GAGVSQSPSNKVTEKGKDVELRCDPISGHTALYWYRQSLGQGLEFLIYFQGNSAPDKSGLPSDRFSAERTGGSVSTLTIQRTQQEDSAVYLCASSPTGGGLDTQYFGPGTRLTVL.

This clone has just a few counts. This chain connects TRBV13 to TRBJ2-4, with 11 bases lining up with TRBD2. Germline V gene data show CDR1 as PRHDT and CDR2 as FYEKMQ (reference sequence). This CDR3 contains 16 residues. Losses at the gene ends were 5 bases for V and 1 base for J; bases not matched to a gene: 4. The CDR3 nucleotides are TGTGCCAGCAGCATTAGACTAGCGGGGGCCAAAAACATTCAGTACTTC. It specifies CASSIRLAGAKNIQYF.